This T cell receptor beta chain was captured in a study of shared clonotypes between healthy human individuals. As to this clone: Its antigen is not known.

Study outcomes and limitations: Generally, naive subsets came out with larger estimated richness than memory subsets.

It was at deep level that the assay was run. Data came from immunoSEQ multiplex PCR; TCRdb stores just in-frame clones and leaves some out. The sample contains roughly 640,000 clones, 97% of which appear only once. The V end was cut by 3 bases, the J end by 12 bases, with 9 bases between. There are 11 residues in the CDR3. Germline V gene data show CDR1 as SEHNR and CDR2 as FQNEAQ (reference sequence). Material for sequencing was naive CD4+ T cells sorted from blood. Subset described: CD45RA+ positively selected. The clonotype originates from a woman aged 25-40 years in good health. The J gene is TRBJ2-1, the V gene TRBV7-9, with D unclear. The CDR3 region has the DNA TGTGCCAGCAGCTTCCCGAACGTGCAGTTCTTC. It translates to CASSFPNVQFF.